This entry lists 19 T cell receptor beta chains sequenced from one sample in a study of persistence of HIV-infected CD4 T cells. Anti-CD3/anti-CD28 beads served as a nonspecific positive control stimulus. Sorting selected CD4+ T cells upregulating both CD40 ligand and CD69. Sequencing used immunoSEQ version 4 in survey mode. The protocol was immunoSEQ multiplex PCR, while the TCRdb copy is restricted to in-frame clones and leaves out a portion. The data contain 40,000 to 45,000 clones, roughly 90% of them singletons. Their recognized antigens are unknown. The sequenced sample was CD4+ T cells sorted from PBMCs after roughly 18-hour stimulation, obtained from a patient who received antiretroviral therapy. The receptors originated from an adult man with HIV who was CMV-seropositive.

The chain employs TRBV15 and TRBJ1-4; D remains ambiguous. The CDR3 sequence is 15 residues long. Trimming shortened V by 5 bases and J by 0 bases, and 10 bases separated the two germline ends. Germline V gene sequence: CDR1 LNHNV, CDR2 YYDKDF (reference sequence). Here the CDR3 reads CATSRSAATNEKLFF. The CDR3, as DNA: TGTGCCACCAGCCGATCCGCGGCAACTAATGAAAAACTGTTTTTT. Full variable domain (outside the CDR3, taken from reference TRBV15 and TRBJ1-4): DAMVIQNPRYQVTQFGKPVTLSCSQTLNHNVMYWYQQKSSQAPKLLFHYYDKDFNNEADTPDNFQSRRPNTSFCFLDIRSPGLGDTAMYLCATSRSAATNEKLFFGSGTQLSVL.

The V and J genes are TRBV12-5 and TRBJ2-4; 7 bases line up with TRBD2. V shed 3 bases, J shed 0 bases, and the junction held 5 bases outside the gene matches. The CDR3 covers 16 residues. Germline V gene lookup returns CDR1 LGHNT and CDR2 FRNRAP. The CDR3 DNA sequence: TGTGCTAGTGGTTTCTTCGCGGGAGAAGCCAAAAACATTCAGTACTTC. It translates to CASGFFAGEAKNIQYF. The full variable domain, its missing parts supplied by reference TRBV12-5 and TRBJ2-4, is DARVTQTPRHKVTEMGQEVTMRCQPILGHNTVFWYRQTMMQGLELLAYFRNRAPLDDSGMPKDRFSAEMPDATLATLKIQPSEPRDSAVYFCASGFFAGEAKNIQYFGAGTRLSVL.

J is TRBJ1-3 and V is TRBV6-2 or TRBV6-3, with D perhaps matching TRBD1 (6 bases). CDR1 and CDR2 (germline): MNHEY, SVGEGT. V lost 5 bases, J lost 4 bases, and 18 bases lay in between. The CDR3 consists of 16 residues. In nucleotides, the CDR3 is TGTGCCAGCAGTGACCCGGGACACTCCGGGGGAAACACCATATATTTT. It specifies CASSDPGHSGGNTIYF.

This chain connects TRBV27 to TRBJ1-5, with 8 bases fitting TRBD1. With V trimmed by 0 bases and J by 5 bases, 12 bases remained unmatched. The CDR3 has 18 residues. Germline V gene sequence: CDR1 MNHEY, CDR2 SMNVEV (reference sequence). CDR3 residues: CASSLSRGRGLYDQPQHF. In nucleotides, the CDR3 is TGTGCCAGCAGTTTATCGAGGGGCAGGGGGCTGTATGATCAGCCCCAGCATTTT.

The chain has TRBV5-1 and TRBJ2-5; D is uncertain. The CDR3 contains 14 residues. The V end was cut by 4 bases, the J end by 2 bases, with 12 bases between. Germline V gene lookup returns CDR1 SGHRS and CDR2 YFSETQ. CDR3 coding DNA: TGCGCCAGCAGCCGGAATGCGGAACAAGAGACCCAGTACTTC. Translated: CASSRNAEQETQYF.

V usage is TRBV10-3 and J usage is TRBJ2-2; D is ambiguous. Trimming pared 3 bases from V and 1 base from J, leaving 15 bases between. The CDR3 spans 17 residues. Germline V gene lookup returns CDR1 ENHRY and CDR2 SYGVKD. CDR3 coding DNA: TGTGCCATCAGTGAATCTACCCGGGCCCTGAACACCGGGGAGCTGTTTTTT. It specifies CAISESTRALNTGELFF.

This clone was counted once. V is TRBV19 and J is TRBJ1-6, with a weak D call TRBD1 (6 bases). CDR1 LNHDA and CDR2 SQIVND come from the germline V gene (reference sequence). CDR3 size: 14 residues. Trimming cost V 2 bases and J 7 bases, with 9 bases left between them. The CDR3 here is CASSIRTDNSPLHF. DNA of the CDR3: TGTGCCAGTAGTATAAGGACAGACAATTCACCCCTCCACTTT.

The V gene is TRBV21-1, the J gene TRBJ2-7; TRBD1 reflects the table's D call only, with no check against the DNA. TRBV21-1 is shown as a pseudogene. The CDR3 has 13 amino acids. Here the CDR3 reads CASSGQGLYEQYF. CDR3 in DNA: TGTGCCAGCAGCGGACAGGGTCTCTACGAGCAGTACTTC.

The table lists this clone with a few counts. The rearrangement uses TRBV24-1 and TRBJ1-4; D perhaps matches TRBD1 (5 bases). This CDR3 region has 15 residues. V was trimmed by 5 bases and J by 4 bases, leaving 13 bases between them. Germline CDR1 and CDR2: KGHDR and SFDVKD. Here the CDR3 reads CATSGNTGVNEKLFF. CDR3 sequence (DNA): TGTGCCACCAGTGGCAACACAGGAGTTAATGAAAAACTGTTTTTT.

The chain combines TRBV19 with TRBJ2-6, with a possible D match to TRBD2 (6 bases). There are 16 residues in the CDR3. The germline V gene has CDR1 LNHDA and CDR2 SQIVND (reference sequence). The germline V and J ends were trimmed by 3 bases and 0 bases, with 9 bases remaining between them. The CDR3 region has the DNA TGTGCCAGTAGTATCGGGACTTTCTCTGGGGCCAACGTCCTGACTTTC. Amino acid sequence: CASSIGTFSGANVLTF.

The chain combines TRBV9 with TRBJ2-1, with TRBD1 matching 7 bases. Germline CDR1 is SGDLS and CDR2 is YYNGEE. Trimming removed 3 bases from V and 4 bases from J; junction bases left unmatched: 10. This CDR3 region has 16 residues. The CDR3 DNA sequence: TGTGCCAGCAGCGGCAACCAGGGGGATTGGTACAATGAGCAGTTCTTC. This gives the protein CASSGNQGDWYNEQFF.

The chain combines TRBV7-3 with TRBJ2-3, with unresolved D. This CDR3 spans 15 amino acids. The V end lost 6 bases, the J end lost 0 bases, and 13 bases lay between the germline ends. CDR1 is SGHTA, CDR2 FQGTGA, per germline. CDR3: CASRNSMGSTDTQYF. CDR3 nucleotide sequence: TGTGCCAGCAGGAATTCAATGGGAAGCACAGATACGCAGTATTTT.

The CDR3, as DNA: TGTGCCAGCAGGTTCTCGGACGCTGAAGCTTTCTTT. Protein: CASRFSDAEAFF. V and J are TRBV6-5 and TRBJ1-1; D is undetermined. This CDR3 region has 12 residues. Germline V CDR1 and CDR2: MNHEY, SVGAGI. The V and J ends lost 6 bases and 6 bases respectively, with 11 bases between them.

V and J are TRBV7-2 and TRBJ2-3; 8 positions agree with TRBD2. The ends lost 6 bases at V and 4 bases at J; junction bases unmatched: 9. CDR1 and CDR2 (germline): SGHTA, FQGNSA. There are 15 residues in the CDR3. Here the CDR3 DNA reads TGTGCCAGCAGATTAAGACTAGCGAGGGCAGATACGCAGTATTTT. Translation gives CASRLRLARADTQYF.

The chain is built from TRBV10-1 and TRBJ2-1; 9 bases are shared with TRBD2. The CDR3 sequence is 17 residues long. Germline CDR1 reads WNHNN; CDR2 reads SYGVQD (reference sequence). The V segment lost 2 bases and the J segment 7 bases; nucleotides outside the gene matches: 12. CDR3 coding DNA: TGCGCCAGCAGTGAGGCTAGCGGGATCGTAGGTTTGAATGAGCAGTTCTTC. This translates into CASSEASGIVGLNEQFF.

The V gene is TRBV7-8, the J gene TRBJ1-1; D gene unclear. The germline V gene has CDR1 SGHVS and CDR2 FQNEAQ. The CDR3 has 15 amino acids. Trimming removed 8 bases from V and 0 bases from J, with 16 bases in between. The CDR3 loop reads CASQPSRSMNTEAFF. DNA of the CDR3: TGTGCCAGCCAACCTTCAAGGTCTATGAACACTGAAGCTTTCTTT.

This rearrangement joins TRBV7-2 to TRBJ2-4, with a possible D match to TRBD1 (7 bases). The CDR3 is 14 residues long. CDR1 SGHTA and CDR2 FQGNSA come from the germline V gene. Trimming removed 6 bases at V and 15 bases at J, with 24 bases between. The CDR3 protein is CASSSQGGIGARYF. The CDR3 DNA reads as TGTGCCAGCAGTTCCCAGGGGGGAATAGGGGCTAGGTACTTC.

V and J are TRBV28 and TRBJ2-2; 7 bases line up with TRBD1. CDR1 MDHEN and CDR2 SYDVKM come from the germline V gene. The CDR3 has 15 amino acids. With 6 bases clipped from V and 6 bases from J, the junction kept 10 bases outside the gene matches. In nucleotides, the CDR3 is TGTGCCAGCAGCCTCCCTACAGGGACAGCCGGGGAGCTGTTTTTT. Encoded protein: CASSLPTGTAGELFF.

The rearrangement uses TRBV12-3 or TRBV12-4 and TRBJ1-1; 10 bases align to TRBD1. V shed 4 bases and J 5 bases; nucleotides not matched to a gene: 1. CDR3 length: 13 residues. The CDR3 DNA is TGTGCCAGCAGTTGGACAGGGGGGACTGAAGCTTTCTTT. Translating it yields CASSWTGGTEAFF.